The entry that follows covers one T cell receptor (beta chain) sequence. Antigen unknown. The sample comes from a study of shared clonotypes between healthy human individuals. Study-level information: Per donor, three plates held CD4 naive cells, three held CD4 memory, two held CD8 naive and one held CD8 memory.

V was clipped by 4 bases and J by 3 bases, with 13 bases between them. This CDR3 spans 14 amino acids. Germline V gene lookup returns CDR1 SGHRS and CDR2 YFSETQ. Points from the study as a whole: Estimated richness was generally greater in naive than memory subsets. Only blood samples were collected, and tissue repertoires likely differ. Among several donors, roughly 5% of naive CD4 clonotypes were found in common.

Produced via immunoSEQ multiplex PCR; TCRdb's table is partial and in-frame only. In the table there are some 2,000,000 clones, around 95% of which are singletons. The sample comprised naive CD4+ T cells sorted from blood. Documented subset: CD45RA+ positively selected. This TCR was sampled from a man between 18 and 35 years old in good health. The gene calls are TRBV5-1 and TRBJ1-1, with a tentative D call TRBD1 (5 bases). DNA for the CDR3: TGCGCCAGCAGCGTGACCCTACAGGACACTGAAGCTTTCTTT. Translation: CASSVTLQDTEAFF.